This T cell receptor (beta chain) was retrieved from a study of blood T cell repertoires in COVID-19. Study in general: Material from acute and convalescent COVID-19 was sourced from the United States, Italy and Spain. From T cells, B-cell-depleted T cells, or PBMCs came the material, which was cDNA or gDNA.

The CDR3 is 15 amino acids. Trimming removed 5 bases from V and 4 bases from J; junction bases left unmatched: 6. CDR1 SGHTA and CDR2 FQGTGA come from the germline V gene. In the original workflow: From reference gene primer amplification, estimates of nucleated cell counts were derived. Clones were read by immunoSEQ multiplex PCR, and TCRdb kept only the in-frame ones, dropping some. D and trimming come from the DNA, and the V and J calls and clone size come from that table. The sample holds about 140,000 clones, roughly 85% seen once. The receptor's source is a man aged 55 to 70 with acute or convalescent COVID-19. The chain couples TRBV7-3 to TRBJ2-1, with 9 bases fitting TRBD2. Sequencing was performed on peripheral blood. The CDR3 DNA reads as TGTGCCAGCAGCCCAGGGACTAGCCTATACAATGAGCAGTTCTTC. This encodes CASSPGTSLYNEQFF.